The source of this T cell receptor beta chain is a study of cytomegalovirus exposure and HLA in healthy donors. General study findings and limits: In the 130 or so validation repertoires, a later analysis found that first-cohort TCR clusters tended to co-occur. Among TCR beta chains, those listed as cytomegalovirus-associated numbered more than 150.

Repertoires were generated with immunoSEQ multiplex PCR, while TCRdb's copy carries only in-frame clones and drops some. Counted here are approximately 280,000 clones, 85% to 90% occurring once; the ten biggest clones make up approximately 0.95%. CDR1 and CDR2 from the germline V gene are SGHAT and FQNNGV. The ends were cut back, 2 bases at V and 3 bases at J, with 12 bases in the middle. This CDR3 has 15 residues. Concerning this clone itself: The antigen remains undetermined.

Sequencing was done on a sample of PBMCs. The chain recombines TRBV11-2 with TRBJ2-3; D might be TRBD2 (5 bases). This clonotype was sampled from a woman between 18 and 30 years old in good health and CMV-seronegative. This chain's CDR3 is CASSLTEDFTDTQYF. DNA of the CDR3: TGTGCCAGCAGCTTAACCGAGGACTTTACAGATACGCAGTATTTT.